Listed below are T cell receptor beta chains from one sample, sequenced in a study of cytomegalovirus exposure and HLA in healthy donors. This table comes from immunoSEQ multiplex PCR, and its TCRdb copy is limited to in-frame clones, with some not included. The sample shows some 120,000 clones, over 85% of them seen only once. The sequenced sample was PBMCs. These receptors came from a woman aged 18-29 years in good health and CMV-seronegative. The CDR3 runs from the conserved cysteine through the conserved F or W. A D gene is named only where the DNA matches it firmly. Clone size is not always given. Where it is, it says once, few, many or a class for expanded clones.

CDR3 protein	CDR3 DNA	J gene	V gene	clone size	D gene
CASSVSGASTGELFF	TGTGCCAGTAGTGTCTCAGGGGCGAGCACCGGGGAGCTGTTTTTT	TRBJ2-2	TRBV19	NA	NA
CSAQRSAYEQYF	TGCAGCGCCCAACGGAGTGCCTACGAGCAGTACTTC	TRBJ2-7	TRBV29-1	NA	NA
CASSGRGTGPQHF	TGCGCCAGCAGCGGGAGGGGTACCGGGCCCCAGCATTTT	TRBJ1-5	TRBV23-1	NA	NA
CASSLEAGGFYEQYF	TGTGCCAGCAGCTTAGAGGCGGGAGGGTTCTACGAGCAGTACTTC	TRBJ2-7	TRBV7-2	NA	TRBD2
CASAYDRDFGYTF	TGTGCCAGCGCTTATGACAGGGATTTTGGCTACACCTTC	TRBJ1-2	TRBV7-2	NA	TRBD1
CASSFWLAGSNEQFF	TGTGCCAGCAGCTTCTGGTTGGCGGGATCAAATGAGCAGTTCTTC	TRBJ2-1	TRBV7-9	NA	NA
CSVYLPPLRDMSYGYTF	TGCAGCGTTTACCTCCCCCCCCTCCGGGACATGAGCTATGGCTACACCTTC	TRBJ1-2	TRBV29-1	NA	NA
CASNPTGETDTQYF	TGTGCCAGTAACCCGACAGGGGAGACAGATACGCAGTATTTT	TRBJ2-3	TRBV19	NA	TRBD1
CASSGTGDAQPQHF	TGTGCCAGTAGCGGGACAGGGGATGCGCAGCCCCAGCATTTT	TRBJ1-5	TRBV19	NA	TRBD1
CASSLELQGFRGYTF	TGTGCCAGCAGCTTAGAATTGCAGGGATTTCGGGGCTACACCTTC	TRBJ1-2	TRBV11-2	NA	NA
CASSIGMGRGGDNEQFF	TGTGCCAGTAGTATTGGCATGGGCAGGGGCGGCGACAATGAGCAGTTCTTC	TRBJ2-1	TRBV19	NA	NA
CASSFFRGGAMNEQFF	TGTGCCAGCAGTTTCTTTAGGGGGGGGGCCATGAATGAGCAGTTCTTC	TRBJ2-1	TRBV6-5	NA	NA
CASRRTGGGNSPLHF	TGTGCCAGCAGGAGGACAGGGGGCGGTAATTCACCCCTCCACTTT	TRBJ1-6	TRBV2	few	TRBD1
CASSPRLVPGELFF	TGTGCCAGCAGCCCCCGACTAGTCCCCGGGGAGCTGTTTTTT	TRBJ2-2	TRBV9	NA	NA
CASSGRVYNTGPQYF	TGTGCCAGCAGCGGGAGGGTGTATAATACGGGGCCCCAGTACTTC	TRBJ2-5	TRBV2	NA	TRBD2
CASSVTGTAYQPQHF	TGTGCCAGCAGCGTAACCGGGACAGCCTATCAGCCCCAGCATTTT	TRBJ1-5	TRBV9	NA	TRBD1
CASSGGQKDNSPLHF	TGTGCCAGCAGCGGGGGACAGAAGGATAATTCACCCCTCCACTTT	TRBJ1-6	TRBV9	NA	TRBD1
CASSPGTSGGPGNEQFF	TGTGCCAGCAGCCCCGGGACTAGCGGGGGCCCCGGGAATGAGCAGTTCTTC	TRBJ2-1	TRBV9	NA	TRBD2
CASSFLVLRDRSVEQYF	TGTGCCAGCAGCTTTTTGGTCCTTAGGGACAGGTCGGTCGAGCAGTACTTC	TRBJ2-7	TRBV7-2	NA	TRBD1
CASSKGVLAFF	TGTGCCAGCAGCAAAGGGGTGCTGGCTTTCTTT	TRBJ1-1	TRBV2	once	NA
CASSDRGYYGYTF	TGTGCCAGTAGTGACAGGGGATACTATGGCTACACCTTC	TRBJ1-2	TRBV19	NA	TRBD1
CASSARGAYEQYF	TGTGCCAGCAGTGCCCGGGGAGCCTACGAGCAGTACTTC	TRBJ2-7	TRBV6-5	NA	NA
CASSPGTSGTDTQYF	TGCGCCAGCAGCCCCGGGACTAGCGGCACAGATACGCAGTATTTT	TRBJ2-3	TRBV5-1	NA	TRBD2
CASSKKSSLTGQIYGYTF	TGTGCCAGCAGCAAAAAATCAAGTCTTACCGGACAAATCTATGGCTACACCTTC	TRBJ1-2	TRBV21-1	once	NA
CASSSYRDGYTF	TGCGCCAGCAGCTCTTACAGGGACGGCTACACCTTC	TRBJ1-2	TRBV5-1	NA	NA
CASNGGLRGGQETQYF	TGTGCCAGTAACGGCGGGCTTAGAGGGGGCCAAGAGACCCAGTACTTC	TRBJ2-5	TRBV19	NA	NA
CASSLVRGLGKNSNQPQHF	TGTGCCAGCAGCTTAGTCCGGGGTTTGGGCAAGAATAGCAATCAGCCCCAGCATTTT	TRBJ1-5	TRBV7-9	NA	NA
CASSFRGGYGYTF	TGTGCCAGCAGCTTCCGGGGTGGCTATGGCTACACCTTC	TRBJ1-2	TRBV11-3	NA	NA
CASSAGRELTAYEQYF	TGTGCCAGCAGCGCTGGCCGGGAGTTAACAGCCTACGAGCAGTACTTC	TRBJ2-7	TRBV5-8	once	NA
CAWSQGDEQFF	TGTGCCTGGAGCCAGGGGGATGAGCAGTTCTTC	TRBJ2-1	TRBV30	NA	TRBD1
CASSQGGRHNEQYF	TGTGCCAGCAGCCAAGGGGGCAGACATAACGAGCAGTACTTC	TRBJ2-7	TRBV14	NA	NA
CASSQTGPPNTEAFF	TGCGCCAGCAGCCAGACAGGGCCGCCTAACACTGAAGCTTTCTTT	TRBJ1-1	TRBV4-1	NA	TRBD1
CASSLLLQGRNSPLHF	TGTGCCAGCAGCTTGTTGCTACAGGGGAGGAATTCACCCCTCCACTTT	TRBJ1-6	TRBV5-4	NA	TRBD1
CASSLTGQRTYEQYF	TGTGCCAGTAGCTTGACAGGGCAGAGAACTTACGAGCAGTACTTC	TRBJ2-7	TRBV19	NA	TRBD1
CASSPIRGSSYNEQFF	TGTGCCAGCAGCCCCATTCGGGGGAGCTCCTACAATGAGCAGTTCTTC	TRBJ2-1	TRBV11-2	NA	NA
CASSNFRGLAAANEQFF	TGTGCCAGCAGCAACTTTCGGGGACTAGCGGCCGCCAATGAGCAGTTCTTC	TRBJ2-1	TRBV28	NA	TRBD2
CASSFRGSYNEQFF	TGTGCCAGCAGCTTTAGGGGATCCTACAATGAGCAGTTCTTC	TRBJ2-1	TRBV11-1	NA	NA
CASSRTNLKGTVFGNTIYF	TGTGCCAGCAGCCGAACAAACTTAAAAGGGACAGTTTTTGGAAACACCATATATTTT	TRBJ1-3	TRBV14	NA	TRBD1
CASSAGQGYNSPLHF	TGTGCCAGTAGTGCCGGACAGGGGTATAATTCACCCCTCCACTTT	TRBJ1-6	TRBV19	NA	TRBD1
CSASGNEKLFF	TGCAGTGCTAGCGGTAATGAAAAACTGTTTTTT	TRBJ1-4	TRBV20-1	NA	NA
CASSNRVHQPQHF	TGTGCCAGCAGTAACAGGGTACATCAGCCCCAGCATTTT	TRBJ1-5	TRBV6-5	few	NA
CAWSVGLSTDTQYF	TGTGCCTGGAGTGTGGGACTAAGCACAGATACGCAGTATTTT	TRBJ2-3	TRBV30	NA	TRBD2
CASSLFQGANYGYTF	TGTGCCAGCAGTCTTTTCCAGGGGGCAAACTATGGCTACACCTTC	TRBJ1-2	TRBV2	few	TRBD1
CASSLRGDGGGGNTIYF	TGTGCCAGCAGCCTCCGGGGGGACGGCGGAGGTGGAAACACCATATATTTT	TRBJ1-3	TRBV9	NA	NA
CAISSGGEETQYF	TGTGCCATCAGTTCTGGAGGGGAAGAGACCCAGTACTTC	TRBJ2-5	TRBV10-3	NA	NA
CAWRPPGLARTDTQYF	TGTGCCTGGAGGCCCCCGGGACTAGCGAGAACAGATACGCAGTATTTT	TRBJ2-3	TRBV30	NA	TRBD2
CASSPEAGGGRNIQYF	TGTGCCAGCAGCCCTGAGGCGGGAGGCGGTCGGAACATTCAGTACTTC	TRBJ2-4	TRBV9	NA	TRBD2
CASSQGNRGPSYSNQPQHF	TGTGCCAGCAGCCAAGGAAACAGGGGGCCATCTTATAGCAATCAGCCCCAGCATTTT	TRBJ1-5	TRBV4-2	NA	TRBD1
CASSSRVGLAGGRRPQDTQYF	TGTGCCAGCAGCTCCCGGGTTGGACTAGCGGGGGGCCGAAGACCCCAAGATACGCAGTATTTT	TRBJ2-3	TRBV7-8	NA	TRBD2
CASSLGGQGNYGYTF	TGTGCCAGCAGCTTAGGGGGTCAGGGGAACTATGGCTACACCTTC	TRBJ1-2	TRBV5-5	NA	NA
CASSLRRVGTEAFF	TGTGCCAGCAGCTTGCGCAGGGTTGGCACTGAAGCTTTCTTT	TRBJ1-1	TRBV5-5	NA	NA
CASSLVTEAFF	TGTGCCAGCAGCTTGGTAACTGAAGCTTTCTTT	TRBJ1-1	TRBV5-6	NA	NA
CSAGGGYGYTF	TGCAGTGCAGGGGGGGGCTATGGCTACACCTTC	TRBJ1-2	TRBV20-1	NA	NA
CASSLGQGGYNEQFF	TGTGCCAGCAGCTTGGGACAGGGGGGGTACAATGAGCAGTTCTTC	TRBJ2-1	TRBV5-6	NA	TRBD1
CASSLAAESGTQYF	TGTGCCAGCAGCTTAGCCGCGGAAAGCGGTACGCAGTATTTT	TRBJ2-3	TRBV7-6	NA	NA
CASSSGQNSYEQYF	TGTGCCAGCAGCTCCGGACAGAACTCCTACGAGCAGTACTTC	TRBJ2-7	TRBV5-5	NA	NA
CASSIDLVGLAGAGRNEQFF	TGTGCCAGTAGTATAGATCTGGTAGGACTAGCGGGAGCCGGTAGGAATGAGCAGTTCTTC	TRBJ2-1	TRBV19	NA	TRBD2
CAIRGTYTEAFF	TGTGCCATCAGAGGGACATACACTGAAGCTTTCTTT	TRBJ1-1	TRBV10-3	NA	NA
CASSLIGGNTEAFF	TGTGCCAGCAGTTTAATAGGAGGGAACACTGAAGCTTTCTTT	TRBJ1-1	TRBV28	NA	NA
CASSVLAGETGELFF	TGTGCCAGCAGTGTTCTAGCGGGGGAAACCGGGGAGCTGTTTTTT	TRBJ2-2	TRBV6-4	NA	TRBD2